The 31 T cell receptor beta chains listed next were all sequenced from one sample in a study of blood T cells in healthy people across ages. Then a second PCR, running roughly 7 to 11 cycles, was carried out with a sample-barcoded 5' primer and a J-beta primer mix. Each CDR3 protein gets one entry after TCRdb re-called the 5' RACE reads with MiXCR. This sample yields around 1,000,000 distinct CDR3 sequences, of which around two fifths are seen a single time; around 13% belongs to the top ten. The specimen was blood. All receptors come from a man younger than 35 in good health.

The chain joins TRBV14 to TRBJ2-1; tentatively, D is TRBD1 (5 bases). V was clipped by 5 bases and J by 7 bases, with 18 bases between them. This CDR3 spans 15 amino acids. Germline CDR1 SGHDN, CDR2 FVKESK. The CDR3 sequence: CASSARAQPFNEQFF. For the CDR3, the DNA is TGTGCCAGCAGCGCCAGGGCCCAGCCATTTAATGAGCAGTTCTTC.

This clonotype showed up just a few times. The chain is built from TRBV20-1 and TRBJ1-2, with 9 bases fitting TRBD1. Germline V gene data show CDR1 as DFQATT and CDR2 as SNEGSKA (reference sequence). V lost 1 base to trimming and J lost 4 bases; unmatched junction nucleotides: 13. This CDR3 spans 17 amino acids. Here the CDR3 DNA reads TGCAGTGCTAGAGTCCCGACAGGGGGGCTCTACGTCTATGGCTACACCTTC. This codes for CSARVPTGGLYVYGYTF.

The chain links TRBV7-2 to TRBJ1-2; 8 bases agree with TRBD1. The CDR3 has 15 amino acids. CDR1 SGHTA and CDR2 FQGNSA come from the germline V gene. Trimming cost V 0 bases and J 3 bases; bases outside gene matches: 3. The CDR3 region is CASSLALDRDYGYTF. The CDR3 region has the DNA TGTGCCAGCAGCTTAGCTTTGGACAGGGACTATGGCTACACCTTC.

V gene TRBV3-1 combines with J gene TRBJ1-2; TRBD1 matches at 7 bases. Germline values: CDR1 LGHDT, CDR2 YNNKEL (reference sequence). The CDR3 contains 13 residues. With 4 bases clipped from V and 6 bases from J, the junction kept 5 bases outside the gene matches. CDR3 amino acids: CASSPGTVDGYTF. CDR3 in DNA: TGTGCCAGCAGCCCTGGGACAGTGGATGGCTACACCTTC.

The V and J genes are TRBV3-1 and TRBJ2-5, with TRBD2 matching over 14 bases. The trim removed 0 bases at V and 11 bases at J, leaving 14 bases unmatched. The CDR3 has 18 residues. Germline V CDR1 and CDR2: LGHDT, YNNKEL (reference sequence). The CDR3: CASSQDRRLAGGRDEQYF. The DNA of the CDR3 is TGTGCCAGCAGCCAAGATCGACGACTAGCGGGGGGGAGAGATGAGCAGTACTTC.

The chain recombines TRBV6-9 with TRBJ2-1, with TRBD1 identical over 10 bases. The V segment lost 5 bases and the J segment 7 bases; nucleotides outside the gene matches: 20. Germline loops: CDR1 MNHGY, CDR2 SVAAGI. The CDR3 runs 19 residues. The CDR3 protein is CASSGTGDKFLRPKNEQFF. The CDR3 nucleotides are TGTGCCAGCAGTGGGACAGGGGATAAATTTCTCCGACCTAAAAATGAGCAGTTCTTC.

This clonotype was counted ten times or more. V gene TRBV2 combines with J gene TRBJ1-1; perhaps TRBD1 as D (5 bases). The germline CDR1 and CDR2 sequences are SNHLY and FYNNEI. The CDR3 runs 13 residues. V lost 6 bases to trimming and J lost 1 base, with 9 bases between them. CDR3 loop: CASRVDRNTEAFF. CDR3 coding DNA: TGTGCCAGCAGGGTAGACAGGAACACTGAAGCTTTCTTT.

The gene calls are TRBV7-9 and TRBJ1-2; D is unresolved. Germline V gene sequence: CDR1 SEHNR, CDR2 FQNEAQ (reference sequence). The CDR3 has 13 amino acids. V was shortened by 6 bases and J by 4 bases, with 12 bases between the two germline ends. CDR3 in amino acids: CASSPGSTYGYTF. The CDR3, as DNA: TGTGCCAGCAGTCCCGGGTCTACCTATGGCTACACCTTC.

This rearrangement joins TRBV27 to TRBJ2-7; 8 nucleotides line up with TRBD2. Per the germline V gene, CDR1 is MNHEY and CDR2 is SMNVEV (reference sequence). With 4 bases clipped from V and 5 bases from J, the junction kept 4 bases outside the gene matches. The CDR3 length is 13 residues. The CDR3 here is CASSSRTSNEQYF. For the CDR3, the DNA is TGTGCCAGCAGTTCCCGGACTAGCAACGAGCAGTACTTC.

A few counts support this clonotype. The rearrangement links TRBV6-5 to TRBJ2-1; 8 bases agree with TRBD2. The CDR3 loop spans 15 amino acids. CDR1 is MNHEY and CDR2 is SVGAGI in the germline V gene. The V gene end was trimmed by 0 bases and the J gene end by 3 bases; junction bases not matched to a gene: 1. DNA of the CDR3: TGTGCCAGCAGTTACTCCGGGACTAGCTACAATGAGCAGTTCTTC. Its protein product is CASSYSGTSYNEQFF.

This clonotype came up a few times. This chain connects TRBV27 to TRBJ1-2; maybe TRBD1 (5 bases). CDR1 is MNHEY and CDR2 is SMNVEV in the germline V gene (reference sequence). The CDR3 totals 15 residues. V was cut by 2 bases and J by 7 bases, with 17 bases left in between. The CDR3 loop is CASSLAGGKTRGYTF. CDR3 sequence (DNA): TGTGCCAGCAGTTTAGCGGGGGGAAAGACTCGTGGCTACACCTTC.

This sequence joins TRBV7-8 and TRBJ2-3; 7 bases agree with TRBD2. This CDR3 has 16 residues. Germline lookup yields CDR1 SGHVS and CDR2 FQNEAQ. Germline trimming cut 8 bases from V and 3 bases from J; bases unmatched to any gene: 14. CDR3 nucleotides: TGTGCCAGCCTTAGCGGGCGGGGACTAAAAACAGATACGCAGTATTTT. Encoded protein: CASLSGRGLKTDTQYF.

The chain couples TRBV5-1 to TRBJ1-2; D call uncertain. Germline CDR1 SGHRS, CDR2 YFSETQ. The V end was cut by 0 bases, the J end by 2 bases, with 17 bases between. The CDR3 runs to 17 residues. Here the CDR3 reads CASSLVGSSHVNYGYTF. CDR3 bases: TGCGCCAGCAGCTTGGTCGGCAGCTCCCATGTCAACTATGGCTACACCTTC.

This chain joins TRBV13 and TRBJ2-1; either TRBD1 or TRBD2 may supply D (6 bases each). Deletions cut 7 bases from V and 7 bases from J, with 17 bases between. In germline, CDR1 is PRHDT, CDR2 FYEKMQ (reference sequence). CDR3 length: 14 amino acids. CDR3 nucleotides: TGTGCCAGCAACTCGGGGGCCAGAAGGAATGAGCAGTTCTTC. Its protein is CASNSGARRNEQFF.

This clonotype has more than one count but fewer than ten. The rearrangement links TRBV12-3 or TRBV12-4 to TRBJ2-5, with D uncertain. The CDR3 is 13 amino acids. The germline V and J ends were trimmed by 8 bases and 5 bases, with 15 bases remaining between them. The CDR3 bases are TGTGCCAGCTCTTACGACGGGCCGGAGACCCAGTACTTC. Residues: CASSYDGPETQYF.

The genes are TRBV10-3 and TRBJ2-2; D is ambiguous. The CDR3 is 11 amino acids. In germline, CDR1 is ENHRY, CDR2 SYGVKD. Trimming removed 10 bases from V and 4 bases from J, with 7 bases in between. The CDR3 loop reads CATQRTGELFF. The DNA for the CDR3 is TGTGCCACCCAGCGCACCGGGGAGCTGTTTTTT.

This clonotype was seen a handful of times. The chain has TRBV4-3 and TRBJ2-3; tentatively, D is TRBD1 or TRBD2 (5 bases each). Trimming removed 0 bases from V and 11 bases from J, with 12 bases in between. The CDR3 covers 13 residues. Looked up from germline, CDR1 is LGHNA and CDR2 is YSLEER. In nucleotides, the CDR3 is TGCGCCAGCAGCCAAGATGGGGGAAGGAGGCAGTATTTT. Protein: CASSQDGGRRQYF.

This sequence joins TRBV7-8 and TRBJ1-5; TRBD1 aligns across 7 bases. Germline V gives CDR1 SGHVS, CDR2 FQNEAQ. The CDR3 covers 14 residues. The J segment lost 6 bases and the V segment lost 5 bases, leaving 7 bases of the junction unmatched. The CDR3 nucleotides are TGTGCCAGCAGCGCCATCGGACAGGTTCAGCCCCAGCATTTT. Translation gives CASSAIGQVQPQHF.

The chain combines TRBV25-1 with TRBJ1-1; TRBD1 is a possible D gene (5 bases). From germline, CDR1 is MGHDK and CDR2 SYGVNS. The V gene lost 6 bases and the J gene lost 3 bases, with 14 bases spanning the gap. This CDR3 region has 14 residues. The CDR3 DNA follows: TGTGCCAGCAGCGGGGGGGTCATCCACACTGAAGCTTTCTTT. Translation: CASSGGVIHTEAFF.

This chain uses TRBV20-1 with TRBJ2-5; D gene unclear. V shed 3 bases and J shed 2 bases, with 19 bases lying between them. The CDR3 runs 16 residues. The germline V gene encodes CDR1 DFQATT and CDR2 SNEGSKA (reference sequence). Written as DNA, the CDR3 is TGCAGTGCTAGCCCCTCGACAACGTACGTTCAAGAGACCCAGTACTTC. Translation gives CSASPSTTYVQETQYF.

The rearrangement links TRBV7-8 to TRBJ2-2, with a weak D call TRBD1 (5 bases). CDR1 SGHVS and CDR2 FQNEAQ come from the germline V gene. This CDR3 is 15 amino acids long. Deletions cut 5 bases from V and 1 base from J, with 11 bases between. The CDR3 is CASSNTQGNTGELFF. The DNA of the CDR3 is TGTGCCAGCAGCAATACGCAGGGGAACACCGGGGAGCTGTTTTTT.

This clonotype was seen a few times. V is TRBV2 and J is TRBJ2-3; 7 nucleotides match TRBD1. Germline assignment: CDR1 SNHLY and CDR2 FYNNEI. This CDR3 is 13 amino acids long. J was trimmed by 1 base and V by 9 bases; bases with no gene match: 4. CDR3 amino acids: CARTQGGTDTQYF. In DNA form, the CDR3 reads TGTGCCAGGACGCAGGGGGGCACAGATACGCAGTATTTT.

The CDR3 DNA reads as TGTGCCAGCAGTTACTCGACCGGACTAGCGGGGGATACGCAGTATTTT. This gives the protein CASSYSTGLAGDTQYF. V and J are TRBV6-6 and TRBJ2-3; TRBD2 agrees at 12 bases. The CDR3 sequence is 16 residues long. V shed 0 bases, J shed 6 bases, and the junction held 4 bases outside the gene matches. Per the germline V gene, CDR1 is MNHNY and CDR2 is SVGAGI (reference sequence).

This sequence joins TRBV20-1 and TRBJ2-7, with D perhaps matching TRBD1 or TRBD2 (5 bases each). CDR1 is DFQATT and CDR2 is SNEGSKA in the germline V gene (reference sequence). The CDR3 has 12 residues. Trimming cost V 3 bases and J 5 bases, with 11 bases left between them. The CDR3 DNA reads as TGCAGTGCTAGGAGTTCGGGACACGAGCAGTACTTC. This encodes CSARSSGHEQYF.

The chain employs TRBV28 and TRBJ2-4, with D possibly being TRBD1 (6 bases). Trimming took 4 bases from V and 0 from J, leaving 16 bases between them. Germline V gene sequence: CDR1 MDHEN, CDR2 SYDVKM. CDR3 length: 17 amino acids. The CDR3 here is CASSSVGKGEAKNIQYF. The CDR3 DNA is TGTGCCAGCAGTTCGGTTGGAAAGGGGGAAGCCAAAAACATTCAGTACTTC.

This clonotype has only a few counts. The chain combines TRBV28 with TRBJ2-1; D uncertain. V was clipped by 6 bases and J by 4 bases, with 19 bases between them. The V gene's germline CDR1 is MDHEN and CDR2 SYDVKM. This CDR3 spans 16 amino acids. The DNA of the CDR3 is TGTGCCAGCAGCTATACGGCCACTAACCTTTACAATGAGCAGTTCTTC. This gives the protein CASSYTATNLYNEQFF.

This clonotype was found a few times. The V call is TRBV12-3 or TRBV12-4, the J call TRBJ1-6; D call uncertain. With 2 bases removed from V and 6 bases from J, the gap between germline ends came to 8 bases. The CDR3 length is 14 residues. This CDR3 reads CASSLRHTNSPLHF. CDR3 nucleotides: TGTGCCAGCAGTTTAAGACATACTAATTCACCCCTCCACTTT.

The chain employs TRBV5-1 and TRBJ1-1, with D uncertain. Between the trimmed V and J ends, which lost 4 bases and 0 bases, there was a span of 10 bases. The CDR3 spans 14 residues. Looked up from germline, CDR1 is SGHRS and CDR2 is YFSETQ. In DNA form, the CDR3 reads TGCGCCAGCAGCATGATAAACATGAACACTGAAGCTTTCTTT. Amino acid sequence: CASSMINMNTEAFF.

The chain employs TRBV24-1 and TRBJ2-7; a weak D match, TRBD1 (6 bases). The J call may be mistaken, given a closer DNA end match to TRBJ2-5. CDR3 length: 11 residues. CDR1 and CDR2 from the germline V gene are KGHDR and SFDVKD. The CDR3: CATSKGGTQYF. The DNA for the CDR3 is TGTGCCACCAGTAAAGGGGGGACCCAGTACTTC.

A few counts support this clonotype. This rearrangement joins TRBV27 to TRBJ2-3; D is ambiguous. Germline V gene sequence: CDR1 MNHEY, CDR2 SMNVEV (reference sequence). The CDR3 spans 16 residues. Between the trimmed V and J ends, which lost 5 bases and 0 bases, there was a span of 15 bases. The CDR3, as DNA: TGTGCCAGCAGTACCTGGGTGACCCCTAGCACAGATACGCAGTATTTT. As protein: CASSTWVTPSTDTQYF.

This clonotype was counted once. The CDR3 DNA reads as TGCAGTGGCCAGACCGATAATTCACCCCTCCACTTT. Its translation: CSGQTDNSPLHF. V and J are TRBV20-1 and TRBJ1-6; D gene unclear. The CDR3 covers 12 residues. Trimming pared 7 bases from V and 5 bases from J, leaving 9 bases between. CDR1 and CDR2 (germline): DFQATT, SNEGSKA (reference sequence).